These 14 T cell receptor beta chains were all obtained from the same sample, sequenced in a study of cytomegalovirus exposure and HLA in healthy donors. The PCR used 60 Vbeta and 13 Jbeta primers. Produced via immunoSEQ multiplex PCR; TCRdb's table is partial and in-frame only. The table lists around 140,000 clones, roughly four fifths of them singletons. The specimen sequenced was PBMCs. The receptors shown here come from a female donor in good health and CMV-seropositive.

The V and J genes are TRBV5-6 and TRBJ2-7; 7 bases map to TRBD2. Trimming cost V 0 bases and J 4 bases; bases outside gene matches: 4. Germline CDR1 SGHDT, CDR2 YYEEEE. The CDR3 loop spans 14 amino acids. The CDR3 protein is CASSLAGLTYEQYF. The DNA for the CDR3 is TGTGCCAGCAGCTTGGCGGGACTAACGTACGAGCAGTACTTC. Supplemented by reference TRBV5-6 and TRBJ2-7, the full variable domain reads DAGVTQSPTHLIKTRGQQVTLRCSPKSGHDTVSWYQQALGQGPQFIFQYYEEEERQRGNFPDRFSGHQFPNYSSELNVNALLLGDSALYLCASSLAGLTYEQYFGPGTRLTVT.

This chain joins TRBV29-1 and TRBJ1-1; a weak D match, TRBD1 (5 bases). With 5 bases removed from V and 1 base from J, the gap between germline ends came to 14 bases. Germline CDR1 is SQVTM and CDR2 is ANQGSEA. The CDR3 has 14 residues. CDR3 in amino acids: CSVLKDTSNTEAFF. The CDR3 DNA reads TGCAGCGTTCTAAAGGACACCTCGAACACTGAAGCTTTCTTT.

A single count supports this clone. This rearrangement joins TRBV6-1 to TRBJ2-3; TRBD1 matches at 9 bases. The V gene end was trimmed by 4 bases and the J gene end by 3 bases; junction bases not matched to a gene: 8. The CDR3 spans 16 residues. Germline values: CDR1 MNHNS, CDR2 SASEGT. This CDR3 reads CASSGGQGKGTDTQYF. The CDR3 bases are TGTGCCAGCAGTGGGGGACAGGGAAAAGGAACAGATACGCAGTATTTT.

This clone was seen only a few times. The V gene is TRBV2, the J gene TRBJ2-1; weak D call: TRBD2 (6 bases). The CDR3 covers 13 residues. Germline assignment: CDR1 SNHLY and CDR2 FYNNEI. V dropped 1 base and J dropped 16 bases, with 17 bases sitting between them. The CDR3 DNA sequence: TGTGCCAGCAGTGAAGGACTAGACGCCTTGGGTTTCTTC. Translation gives CASSEGLDALGFF.

The DNA of the CDR3 is TGTGCCAGCAGTTTAGGTGGGCTGGGGCCTGGCTACACCTTC. It encodes CASSLGGLGPGYTF. The chain couples TRBV28 to TRBJ1-2, with D possibly matching TRBD1 (5 bases). The V gene's germline CDR1 is MDHEN and CDR2 SYDVKM. V lost 2 bases to trimming and J lost 7 bases, with 14 bases between them. This CDR3 comprises 14 residues.

This clone was seen a single time. The V call is TRBV18, the J call TRBJ2-5, with 7 nucleotides matching TRBD1. The CDR3 loop spans 15 amino acids. Germline-derived CDR1 and CDR2 are KGHSH and LQKENI. J gave up 11 bases and V 3 bases, and 15 bases lay outside the gene matches. CDR3 coding DNA: TGTGCCAGCTCACCCCCCGACAGGGTAACAGGGGAGCAGTACTTC. Amino acid sequence: CASSPPDRVTGEQYF.

This chain joins TRBV2 and TRBJ2-5; D call uncertain. Germline V gene data show CDR1 as SNHLY and CDR2 as FYNNEI. The CDR3 spans 12 residues. The V end lost 6 bases, the J end lost 2 bases, and 7 bases lay between the germline ends. The CDR3 is CASSQTQETQYF. The CDR3 nucleotides read TGTGCCAGCAGCCAAACACAAGAGACCCAGTACTTC.

The chain couples TRBV7-2 to TRBJ2-7; weak D call: TRBD1 (6 bases). Deletions cut 2 bases from V and 1 base from J, with 12 bases between. In germline, CDR1 is SGHTA, CDR2 FQGNSA. This CDR3 is built from 15 residues. The CDR3 spells CASSLFPGQSYEQYF. In DNA form, the CDR3 reads TGTGCCAGCAGCTTATTCCCTGGACAGTCCTACGAGCAGTACTTC. The full variable domain, completed using reference TRBV7-2 and TRBJ2-7, is GAGVSQSPSNKVTEKGKDVELRCDPISGHTALYWYRQSLGQGLEFLIYFQGNSAPDKSGLPSDRFSAERTGGSVSTLTIQRTQQEDSAVYLCASSLFPGQSYEQYFGPGTRLTVT.

The chain uses TRBV18 and TRBJ1-3; D remains ambiguous. CDR1 and CDR2 from the germline V gene are KGHSH and LQKENI. V gave up 3 bases and J gave up 4 bases, with 10 bases separating them. The CDR3 has 14 amino acids. The CDR3 loop reads CASSPTQQGNTIYF. The CDR3 region has the DNA TGTGCCAGCTCACCGACCCAACAGGGAAACACCATATATTTT.

This clone was seen more than once but under ten times. The V and J genes are TRBV5-1 and TRBJ2-1, with D perhaps TRBD2 (5 bases). V was clipped by 4 bases and J by 1 base, with 18 bases between them. Germline V CDR1 and CDR2: SGHRS, YFSETQ. The CDR3 is made up of 17 amino acids. The CDR3 protein is CASSPLARGLSYNEQFF. The CDR3, as DNA: TGCGCCAGCAGCCCTTTAGCACGGGGTCTTTCCTACAATGAGCAGTTCTTC.

The rearrangement links TRBV6-1 to TRBJ2-3, with 7 positions matching TRBD2. V dropped 7 bases and J dropped 6; count of bases not matched to a gene: 10. The germline V gene encodes CDR1 MNHNS and CDR2 SASEGT. The CDR3 length is 14 residues. CDR3 loop: CASKESGRTDTQYF. CDR3 bases: TGTGCCAGCAAGGAGTCCGGGAGGACGGATACGCAGTATTTT.

There are a few counts of this clone. The chain combines TRBV12-2 with TRBJ2-7; the table's D call, TRBD2, has no DNA check behind it. TRBV12-2 is flagged as a pseudogene. CDR3 length: 15 residues. The CDR3 here is CASRWEGHLSYEQYF. The CDR3 DNA reads TGTGCAAGTCGCTGGGAGGGACACCTCTCCTACGAGCAGTACTTC.

The chain carries TRBV28 and TRBJ2-1; TRBD2 might be the D (6 bases). In germline, CDR1 is MDHEN, CDR2 SYDVKM. V dropped 5 bases and J dropped 0 bases, with 11 bases sitting between them. The CDR3 is 15 amino acids. The CDR3 nucleotides are TGTGCCAGCAGTCCCCGGGGGAGCTCCTACAATGAGCAGTTCTTC. Translated, it gives CASSPRGSSYNEQFF.

The genes are TRBV5-1 and TRBJ2-6; TRBD1 agrees at 9 bases. This CDR3 is built from 17 residues. With V trimmed by 5 bases and J by 0 bases, 6 bases remained unmatched. CDR1 and CDR2 from the germline V gene are SGHRS and YFSETQ. Here the CDR3 reads CASRGGTGSSGANVLTF. The CDR3 DNA follows: TGCGCCAGCAGAGGGGGGACAGGGAGCTCTGGGGCCAACGTCCTGACTTTC.